This TCR beta chain is drawn from a study of T cell repertoires in cytomegalovirus infection. Study summary: The authors used CMV epitopes that were HLA-C-restricted (recently identified) and HLA-B-restricted (well studied). CMV infection together with matching HLA type was indicated by public TCR beta signatures. Study findings and constraints: The study identified carriers of CMV plus the relevant HLA from cumulative public TCR beta family frequency. The ex vivo response was dominated by HLA-C-restricted CMV-specific TCR beta clonotypes.

Looked up from germline, CDR1 is LNHDA and CDR2 is SQIVND (reference sequence). V shed 7 bases and J shed 5 bases, with 11 bases lying between them. CDR3 length equals 13 residues. TCRdb analysed the reads with MiXCR anew, one entry per CDR3 protein. The sample includes roughly 500,000 distinct CDR3 sequences, about 42% of them seen just once. This clonotype appeared a few times. Its specificity is unknown. Specimen: cultured PBMCs, collected from culture after CMV antigen stimulation. This clonotype was sampled from a human donor in good health (CMV status not recorded). Some clones in this sample may be carry-over from other donors' samples. The rearrangement joins TRBV19 to TRBJ2-2; D unresolved. For the CDR3, the DNA is TGTGCCAGTATTAATTGGAGAACCGGGGAGCTGTTTTTT. Translated: CASINWRTGELFF.